Below are 30 T cell receptor beta chains sequenced from a single sample in a study of radiotherapy plus CTLA-4 blockade in lung cancer (dated by TCRdb to 2016 to 2019). Receptor libraries were prepared by the immunoSEQ multiplex PCR assay. TCRdb re-hosts the immuneACCESS table, in-frame sequences only. Its copies lack some clones; in the studies checked, an unresolved V gene accounts for under half of them, and the cause for the rest is not known. The sample table records some 38,000 clones; 60% to 75% of these occur just once. The top ten clones comprise less than 9% of the sample. The sequenced sample was peripheral blood, obtained from a patient treated with radiotherapy plus ipilimumab. The source is a human donor with non-small cell lung cancer who had stable disease on radiotherapy plus ipilimumab.

This clone was detected only once. The CDR3 sequence: CASSFWGDGNEQFF. For the CDR3, the DNA is TGCGCCAGCAGCTTTTGGGGGGACGGGAATGAGCAGTTCTTC. The chain couples TRBV5-1 to TRBJ2-1; D may be TRBD2 (6 bases). CDR1 SGHRS and CDR2 YFSETQ come from the germline V gene. The CDR3 spans 14 residues. V gave up 2 bases and J gave up 7 bases, with 13 bases separating them.

This clone was seen once. The chain couples TRBV18 to TRBJ1-5; TRBD1 agrees at 10 bases. J was trimmed by 3 bases and V by 3 bases; bases with no gene match: 5. Germline loops: CDR1 KGHSH, CDR2 LQKENI. This CDR3 region has 16 residues. The CDR3 region is CASSPRGTGDNQPQHF. The DNA of the CDR3 is TGTGCCAGCTCACCTCGGGGGACAGGGGACAATCAGCCCCAGCATTTT.

V usage is TRBV28 and J usage is TRBJ1-1; D unresolved. This CDR3 contains 13 residues. Germline-derived CDR1 and CDR2 are MDHEN and SYDVKM. The V and J ends lost 4 bases and 0 bases respectively, with 6 bases between them. The CDR3 here is CASSSTLNTEAFF. The CDR3 bases are TGTGCCAGCAGTTCCACGCTGAACACTGAAGCTTTCTTT.

This chain joins TRBV19 and TRBJ2-3; D might be TRBD1 or TRBD2, each matching 5 bases. Germline loops: CDR1 LNHDA, CDR2 SQIVND (reference sequence). The V gene lost 6 bases and the J gene lost 4 bases, with 17 bases spanning the gap. This CDR3 has 15 residues. This chain's CDR3 is CASSPATGRADTQYF. The CDR3 DNA reads as TGTGCCAGTAGCCCGGCGACGGGGCGGGCAGATACGCAGTATTTT.

The chain is built from TRBV5-8 and TRBJ2-4, with TRBD1 matching over 8 bases. Per germline, CDR1 SGHTS and CDR2 YDEGEE. This CDR3 has 15 amino acids. V shed 0 bases and J 6 bases; nucleotides not matched to a gene: 5. CDR3 residues: CASSLGQGAGNIQYF. The CDR3 region has the DNA TGTGCCAGCAGCTTGGGCCAGGGGGCGGGAAACATTCAGTACTTC.

This chain links TRBV5-1 with TRBJ1-2; D gene uncertain. This CDR3 contains 14 residues. Germline CDR1 SGHRS, CDR2 YFSETQ. V gave up 4 bases and J gave up 0 bases, with 10 bases separating them. CDR3 nucleotides: TGCGCCAGCAGCCCGGAAATAGCTAACTATGGCTACACCTTC. Translated, it gives CASSPEIANYGYTF.

The chain joins TRBV19 to TRBJ1-4; 9 bases are a match to TRBD1. The CDR3 totals 14 residues. Looked up from germline, CDR1 is LNHDA and CDR2 is SQIVND (reference sequence). The V gene end was trimmed by 5 bases and the J gene end by 4 bases; junction bases not matched to a gene: 2. The CDR3 is CASSQTGGNEKLFF. DNA of the CDR3: TGTGCCAGTAGTCAGACAGGGGGTAATGAAAAACTGTTTTTT.

The chain couples TRBV18 to TRBJ1-5; 8 nucleotides line up with TRBD1. With V trimmed by 6 bases and J by 4 bases, 5 bases remained unmatched. Germline-derived CDR1 and CDR2 are KGHSH and LQKENI. The CDR3 spans 14 residues. The CDR3 protein is CASSLGQANQPQHF. CDR3 bases: TGTGCCAGCTCGTTGGGACAGGCGAATCAGCCCCAGCATTTT.

The V and J genes are TRBV7-6 and TRBJ1-1; 11 bases agree with TRBD1. With 0 bases clipped from V and 3 bases from J, the junction kept 6 bases outside the gene matches. The CDR3 covers 17 residues. The V gene's germline CDR1 is SGHVS and CDR2 FNYEAQ. The CDR3 DNA reads TGTGCCAGCAGCTTAGCGAAAGGGGGACAGGGGGACACTGAAGCTTTCTTT. It codes for CASSLAKGGQGDTEAFF.

This chain connects TRBV6-5 to TRBJ2-1; 9 bases agree with TRBD2. Germline V gives CDR1 MNHEY, CDR2 SVGAGI. V was clipped by 6 bases and J by 7 bases; unmatched bases: 7. The CDR3 runs to 14 residues. The CDR3 sequence is CASSPAGGANEQFF. Here the CDR3 DNA reads TGTGCCAGCAGCCCCGCGGGGGGGGCAAATGAGCAGTTCTTC.

V is TRBV29-1 and J is TRBJ2-3, with TRBD1 as a possible D gene (6 bases). V was clipped by 8 bases and J by 2 bases, with 23 bases between them. Germline CDR1 reads SQVTM; CDR2 reads ANQGSEA. The CDR3 is 16 residues long. The CDR3 sequence is CSPPPRLHRDTDTQYF. The CDR3 bases are TGCAGCCCCCCCCCAAGACTACACAGGGACACAGATACGCAGTATTTT.

This clone showed up just a few times. The chain recombines TRBV6-6 with TRBJ2-5; D is ambiguous. Between the trimmed V and J ends, which lost 4 bases and 5 bases, there was a span of 5 bases. CDR1 is MNHNY and CDR2 is SVGAGI in the germline V gene (reference sequence). This CDR3 spans 11 amino acids. The CDR3, as DNA: TGTGCCAGCAGTTTTAGGGAGACCCAGTACTTC. Translating gives CASSFRETQYF.

This clone has just a few counts. The J gene is TRBJ2-5, the V gene TRBV20-1; D might be TRBD1 or TRBD2, each matching 5 bases. V shed 6 bases and J shed 5 bases, with 10 bases lying between them. The germline gives CDR1 DFQATT, CDR2 SNEGSKA (reference sequence). This CDR3 has 11 amino acids. The CDR3 spells CSAGAGETQYF. DNA of the CDR3: TGCAGTGCCGGGGCCGGGGAGACCCAGTACTTC.

The rearrangement links TRBV7-9 to TRBJ2-5; D may match TRBD1 or TRBD2 (5 bases each). The CDR3 extends over 15 amino acids. Per the germline V gene, CDR1 is SEHNR and CDR2 is FQNEAQ (reference sequence). Deletions cut 5 bases from V and 5 bases from J, with 18 bases between. CDR3 DNA sequence: TGTGCCAGCAGCCGCGACCGGGACCCGGCGGAGACCCAGTACTTC. It codes for CASSRDRDPAETQYF.

This chain links TRBV11-2 with TRBJ1-1; D is possibly TRBD1 (5 bases). The CDR3 length is 14 residues. Germline CDR1 is SGHAT and CDR2 is FQNNGV. Trimming stripped 5 bases from V and 1 base from J, with 11 bases between. Here the CDR3 reads CASSLTARNTEAFF. For the CDR3, the DNA is TGTGCCAGCAGCCTGACAGCGAGGAACACTGAAGCTTTCTTT.

The chain employs TRBV4-3 and TRBJ1-4, with TRBD1 identical over 8 bases. This CDR3 has 15 amino acids. The germline gives CDR1 LGHNA, CDR2 YSLEER. With 3 bases clipped from V and 4 bases from J, the junction kept 4 bases outside the gene matches. DNA of the CDR3: TGCGCCAGCAGCCAGGTGACAGGGGATAATGAAAAACTGTTTTTT. Its protein is CASSQVTGDNEKLFF.

The CDR3 DNA sequence: TGTGCCAGCAGTTCAGGGGGACAGACCTCTGGAAACACCATATATTTT. It is translated as CASSSGGQTSGNTIYF. The rearrangement uses TRBV27 and TRBJ1-3, with TRBD1 matching over 7 bases. The CDR3 is 16 residues long. CDR1 is MNHEY and CDR2 is SMNVEV in the germline V gene (reference sequence). The V gene end was trimmed by 4 bases and the J gene end by 0 bases; junction bases not matched to a gene: 6.

Concerning this clone itself: Germline and junction disagree at one end, which may indicate a read error. The gene calls are TRBV18 and TRBJ1-6; D not resolved. This CDR3 has 15 residues. Germline V gene sequence: CDR1 KGHSH, CDR2 LQKENI. CDR3 sequence reads: CASSPGMNRDSPLHF. DNA of the CDR3: TGTGCCAGCTCACCCGGTATGAACCGTGATTCCCCCCTCCACTTT.

The chain couples TRBV7-8 to TRBJ1-5; unclear D gene. The germline CDR1 and CDR2 sequences are SGHVS and FQNEAQ. The CDR3 runs 15 residues. Trimming pared 6 bases from V and 5 bases from J, leaving 17 bases between. The CDR3 here is CASSPVRGSDQPQHF. The CDR3 nucleotides are TGTGCCAGCAGTCCCGTGCGGGGTTCAGATCAGCCCCAGCATTTT. Supplemented by reference TRBV7-8 and TRBJ1-5, the full variable domain reads GAGVSQSPRYKVAKRGQDVALRCDPISGHVSLFWYQQALGQGPEFLTYFQNEAQLDKSGLPSDRFFAERPEGSVSTLKIQRTQQEDSAVYLCASSPVRGSDQPQHFGDGTRLSIL.

This clone showed up just a few times. J is TRBJ2-7 and V is TRBV7-2; TRBD2 aligns across 11 bases. V lost 1 base to trimming and J lost 3 bases; unmatched junction nucleotides: 2. The CDR3 loop spans 15 amino acids. Germline V gene lookup returns CDR1 SGHTA and CDR2 FQGNSA. CDR3 coding DNA: TGTGCCAGCAGCTTAGAGGGACTAGCGGTCTACGAGCAGTACTTC. Translating gives CASSLEGLAVYEQYF.

The rearrangement links TRBV11-3 to TRBJ2-2; weak D call: TRBD1 (6 bases). Trimming took 5 bases from V and 3 from J, leaving 10 bases between them. The CDR3 length is 14 residues. The germline gives CDR1 SGHNT, CDR2 YENEEA. The CDR3 DNA reads as TGTGCCAGCAGCCTCAGGGGCGACACCGGGGAGCTGTTTTTT. Translating it yields CASSLRGDTGELFF.

V and J are TRBV2 and TRBJ2-3; D uncertain. Germline CDR1 reads SNHLY; CDR2 reads FYNNEI. The CDR3 has 12 amino acids. Trimming stripped 6 bases from V and 4 bases from J, with 8 bases between. The CDR3 DNA reads as TGTGCCAGCAGAGTAGGAGCAGATACGCAGTATTTT. It specifies CASRVGADTQYF. Combining the CDR3 with reference TRBV2 and TRBJ2-3 gives the whole variable domain EPEVTQTPSHQVTQMGQEVILRCVPISNHLYFYWYRQILGQKVEFLVSFYNNEISEKSEIFDDQFSVERPDGSNFTLKIRSTKLEDSAMYFCASRVGADTQYFGPGTRLTVL.

A few counts support this clone. A far larger clone is one base from this, pointing to a likely read error. J is TRBJ1-6 and V is TRBV7-7; D is undetermined. Trimming stripped 3 bases from V and 0 bases from J, with 12 bases between. CDR1 and CDR2 (germline): SSHAT, FNYEAQ (reference sequence). The CDR3 is 17 amino acids. Written as DNA, the CDR3 is TGTGCCAGCAGCTTCCGGTTGGGGAGCTCCTATAATTCACCCCTCCACTTT. Its translation: CASSFRLGSSYNSPLHF.

The V call is TRBV27, the J call TRBJ1-6; TRBD1 matches at 8 bases. The CDR3 is 13 amino acids. After removal of 7 bases from V and 9 bases from J, the junction contained 5 bases not matched to a gene. CDR1 and CDR2 from the germline V gene are MNHEY and SMNVEV (reference sequence). DNA for the CDR3: TGTGCCAGCAAGGGGACAGGAGTTTCACCCCTCCACTTT. It specifies CASKGTGVSPLHF.

The chain uses TRBV28 and TRBJ1-5; maybe TRBD1 (5 bases). This CDR3 has 13 amino acids. The V end was cut by 10 bases, the J end by 2 bases, with 12 bases between. The germline gives CDR1 MDHEN, CDR2 SYDVKM. The CDR3 reads CATGGRGNQPQHF. Here the CDR3 DNA reads TGTGCCACCGGGGGACGCGGCAATCAGCCCCAGCATTTT.

As for this clone: This specimen includes other DNA sequences encoding the same CDR3. The chain carries TRBV6-1 and TRBJ2-7, with unresolved D. The CDR3 runs to 11 residues. Germline CDR1 and CDR2: MNHNS and SASEGT. V was trimmed by 6 bases and J by 4 bases, leaving 7 bases between them. CDR3 in amino acids: CASRTAYEQYF. Here the CDR3 DNA reads TGTGCCAGCAGAACAGCTTACGAGCAGTACTTC.

This clone is a singleton in its sample. The gene calls are TRBV6-6 and TRBJ2-1, with D possibly being TRBD1 (5 bases). V dropped 7 bases and J dropped 10 bases, with 20 bases sitting between them. This CDR3 has 14 residues. The germline gives CDR1 MNHNY, CDR2 SVGAGI (reference sequence). The CDR3 loop is CASTRQSLPQEQFF. The CDR3 bases are TGTGCCAGCACTAGACAGTCCCTTCCACAGGAGCAGTTCTTC.

The chain has TRBV2 and TRBJ2-2; TRBD1 aligns across 7 bases. This CDR3 is built from 14 residues. V lost 6 bases and J lost 9; bases outside the gene matches: 10. Germline values: CDR1 SNHLY, CDR2 FYNNEI. CDR3 nucleotides: TGTGCCAGCAGAGCGACAGGGTCGAACCGGGAGCTGTTTTTT. This translates into CASRATGSNRELFF.

This chain links TRBV5-1 with TRBJ2-5; a possible D gene is TRBD1 (5 bases). Per germline, CDR1 SGHRS and CDR2 YFSETQ. V was trimmed by 5 bases and J by 5 bases, leaving 13 bases between them. This CDR3 has 13 residues. CDR3 bases: TGCGCCAGCAGGGAAGGGGTGTTGGAGACCCAGTACTTC. Amino acids: CASREGVLETQYF.

For this clone: The junction departs from the called germline gene at one end, perhaps through a read error. V usage is TRBV10-3 and J usage is TRBJ1-2, with 7 bases fitting TRBD1. Germline CDR1 and CDR2: ENHRY and SYGVKD. The CDR3 totals 15 residues. The CDR3 loop reads CASSLKTGASYGYTF. The CDR3 nucleotides are TGTGCCAGCAGTCTTAAAACAGGGGCTTCCTATGGCTACACCTTC.